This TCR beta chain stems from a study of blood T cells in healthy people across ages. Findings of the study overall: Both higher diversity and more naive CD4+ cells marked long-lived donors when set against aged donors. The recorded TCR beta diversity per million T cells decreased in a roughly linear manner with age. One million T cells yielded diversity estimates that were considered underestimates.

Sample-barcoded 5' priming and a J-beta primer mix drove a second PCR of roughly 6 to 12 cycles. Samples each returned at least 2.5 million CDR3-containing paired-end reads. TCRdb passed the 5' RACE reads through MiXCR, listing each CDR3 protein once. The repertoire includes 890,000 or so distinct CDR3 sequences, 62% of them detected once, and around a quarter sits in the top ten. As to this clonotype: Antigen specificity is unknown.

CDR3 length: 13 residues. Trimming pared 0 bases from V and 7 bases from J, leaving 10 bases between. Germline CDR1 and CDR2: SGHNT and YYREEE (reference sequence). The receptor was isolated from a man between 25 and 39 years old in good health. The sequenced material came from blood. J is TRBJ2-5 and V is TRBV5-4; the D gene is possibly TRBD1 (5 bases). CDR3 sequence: CASSLVQAGTQYF. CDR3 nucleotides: TGTGCCAGCAGCTTGGTACAGGCCGGGACCCAGTACTTC.